The subject of this entry is one T cell receptor beta chain. Treatment of the sample: oral pan-JAK inhibitor, 5-10 mg twice daily. The sample comes from a study of CD8+ T cells in alopecia areata. Following extraction, RNA underwent reverse transcription to cDNA, which served as the sequencing template. The table came from immunoSEQ multiplex PCR; TCRdb's copy has only in-frame clones and leaves some out. The sample consists of roughly 100,000 clones, over 75% of them appearing once. V was pared by 10 bases and J by 7 bases, with 9 bases of the junction left unmatched. In germline, CDR1 is MNHEY, CDR2 SMNVEV (reference sequence). This CDR3 has 13 residues.

The receptor was isolated from a human donor with alopecia areata. Material: CD8+ T cells sorted from blood, obtained at approximately week 30, from a patient treated with tofacitinib. This chain joins TRBV27 and TRBJ2-2, with TRBD2 matching over 7 bases. CDR3: CATRQAGVGELFF. Here the CDR3 DNA reads TGTGCCACTCGTCAGGCGGGGGTCGGGGAGCTGTTTTTT.